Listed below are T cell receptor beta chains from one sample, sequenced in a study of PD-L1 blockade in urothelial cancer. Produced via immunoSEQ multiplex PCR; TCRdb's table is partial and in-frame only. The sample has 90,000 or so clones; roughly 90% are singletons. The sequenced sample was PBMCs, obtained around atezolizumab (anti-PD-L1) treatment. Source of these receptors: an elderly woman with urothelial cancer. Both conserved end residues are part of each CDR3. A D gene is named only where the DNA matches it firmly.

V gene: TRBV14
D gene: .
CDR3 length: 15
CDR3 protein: CASSPSGVPGEKLFF

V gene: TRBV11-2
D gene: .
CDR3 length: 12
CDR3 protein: CASSLPDTEAFF

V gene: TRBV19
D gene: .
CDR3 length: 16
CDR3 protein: CASSPPGRGIGYGYTF

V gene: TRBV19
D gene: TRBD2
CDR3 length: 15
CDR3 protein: CASSPGLGYRDEQFF

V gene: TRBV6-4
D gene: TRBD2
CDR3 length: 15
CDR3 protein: CASSREGWNTGELFF

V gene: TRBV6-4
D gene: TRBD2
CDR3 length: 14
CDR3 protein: CASSGTSAYNEQFF

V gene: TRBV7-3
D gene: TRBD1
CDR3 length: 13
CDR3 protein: CASSKQGYNEQFF

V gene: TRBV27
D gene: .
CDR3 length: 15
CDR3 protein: CASSLLGAGNQPQHF

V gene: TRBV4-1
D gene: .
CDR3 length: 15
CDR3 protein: CASSPGGGPGYGYTF

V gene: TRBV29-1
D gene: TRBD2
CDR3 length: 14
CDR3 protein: CSVEGLAGSQRQFF

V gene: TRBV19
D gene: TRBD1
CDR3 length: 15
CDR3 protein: CASSIWDRGLDEQFF

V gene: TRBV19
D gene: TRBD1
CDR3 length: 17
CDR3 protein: CASSPRQGAISNQPQHF

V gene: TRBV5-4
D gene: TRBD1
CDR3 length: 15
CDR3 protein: CASNSFTGGEETQYF

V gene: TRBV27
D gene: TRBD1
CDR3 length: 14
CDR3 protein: CASSIGQASYEQYF

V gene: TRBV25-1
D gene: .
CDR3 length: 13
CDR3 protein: CASEGGGWYGYTF

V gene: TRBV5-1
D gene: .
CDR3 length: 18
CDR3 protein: CASSLYLWAEKNTGELFF

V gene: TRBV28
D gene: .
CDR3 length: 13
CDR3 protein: CASSSRYPYEQYF

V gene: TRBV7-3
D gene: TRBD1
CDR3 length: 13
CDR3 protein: CASSFAGGNEQFF

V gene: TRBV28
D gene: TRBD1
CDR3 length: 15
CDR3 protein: CASSLGQGVDYGYTF

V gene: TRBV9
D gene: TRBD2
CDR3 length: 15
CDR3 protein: CASSVGPAGADEQFF

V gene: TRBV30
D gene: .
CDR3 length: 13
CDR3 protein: CAWSDTLRGEQFF

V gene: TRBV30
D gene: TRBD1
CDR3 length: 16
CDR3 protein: CAWSPLGQGVSYEQYF

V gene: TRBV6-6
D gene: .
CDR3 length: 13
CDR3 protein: CASSVQENTEAFF

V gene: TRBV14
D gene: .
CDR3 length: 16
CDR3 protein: CASSREGHSNTGELFF

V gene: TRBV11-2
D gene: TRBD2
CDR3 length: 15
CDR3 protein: CASSLGTSGRHEQYF

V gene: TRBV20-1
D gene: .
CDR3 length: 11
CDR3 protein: CSASSGDQQYF

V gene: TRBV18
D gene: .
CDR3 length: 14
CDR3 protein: CASSPRGTPYEQYF

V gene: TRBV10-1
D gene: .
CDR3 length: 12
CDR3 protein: CASSAEGNEAFF

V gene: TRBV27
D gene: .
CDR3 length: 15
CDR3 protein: CASSVLGQINTEAFF

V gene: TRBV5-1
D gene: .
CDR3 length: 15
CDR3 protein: CASSLTVGRATEAFF

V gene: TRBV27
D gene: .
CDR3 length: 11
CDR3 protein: CASQGNEKLFF

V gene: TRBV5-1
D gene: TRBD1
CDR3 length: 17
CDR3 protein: CASSLAGGQVTSYEQYF

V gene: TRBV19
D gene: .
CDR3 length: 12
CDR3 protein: CASKGRGTEAFF

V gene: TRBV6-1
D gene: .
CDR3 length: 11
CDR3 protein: CASSERYEQYF

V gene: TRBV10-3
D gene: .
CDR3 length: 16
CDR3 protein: CAISESAGRNNYGYTF

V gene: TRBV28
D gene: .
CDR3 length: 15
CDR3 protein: CASSLQGAGNQPQHF

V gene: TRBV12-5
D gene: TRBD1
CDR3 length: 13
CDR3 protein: CASGLDRDYEQYF

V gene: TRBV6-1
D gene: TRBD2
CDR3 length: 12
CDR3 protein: CASPRTSYEQFF

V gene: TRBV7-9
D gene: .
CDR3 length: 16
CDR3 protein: CASSSMGEGVNNEQFF

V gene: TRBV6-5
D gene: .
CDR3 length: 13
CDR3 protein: CASKQTSPHEQYF

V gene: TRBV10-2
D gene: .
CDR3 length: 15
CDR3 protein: CASSGGRGSSETQYF

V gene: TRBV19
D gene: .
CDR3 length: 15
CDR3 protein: CASSSSGSGGEKLFF

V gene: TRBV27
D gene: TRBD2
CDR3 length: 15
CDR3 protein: CASSFEAGGRVEQFF

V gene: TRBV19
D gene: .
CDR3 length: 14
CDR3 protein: CASSIGTSNYGYTF

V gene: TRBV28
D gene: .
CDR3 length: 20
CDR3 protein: CASSSTRGGVLGYSGNTIYF

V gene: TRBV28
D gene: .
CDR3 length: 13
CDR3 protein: CASSLRGRETQYF

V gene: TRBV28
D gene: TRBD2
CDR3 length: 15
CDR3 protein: CASTGLAGGRETQYF

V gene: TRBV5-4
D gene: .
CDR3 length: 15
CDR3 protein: CASSLQGTIQNIQYF

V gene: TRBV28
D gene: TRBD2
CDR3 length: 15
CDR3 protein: CASSFLTSRFYEQYF

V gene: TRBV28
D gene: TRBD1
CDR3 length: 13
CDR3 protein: CAGQGASGNTIYF

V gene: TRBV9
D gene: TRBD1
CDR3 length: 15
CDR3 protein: CASSVGGTGRDTQYF

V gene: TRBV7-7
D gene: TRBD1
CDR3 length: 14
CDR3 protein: CASSQGQEYNEQFF

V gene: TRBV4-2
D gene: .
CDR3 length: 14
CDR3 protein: CASSQDIRAYEQYF

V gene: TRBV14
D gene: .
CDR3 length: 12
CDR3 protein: CASSPTGNTIYF

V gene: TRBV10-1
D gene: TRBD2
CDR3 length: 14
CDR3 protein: CASSGASGRQTQYF